The source of this T cell receptor beta chain is a study of T cells in Graves' hyperthyroidism and ophthalmopathy. General study findings and limits: Before onset, by a median of approximately 5.9 months, the model predicted ophthalmopathy.

Germline values: CDR1 MDHEN, CDR2 SYDVKM. The CDR3 covers 12 residues. With 6 bases removed from V and 7 bases from J, the gap between germline ends came to 13 bases. Amplified regions were TCR beta CDR3 sequences from RNA transcripts. HTBI primers were the set used in a first-round RT-PCR of the TCR CDR3. TCRdb re-called the multiplex PCR reads through MiXCR, storing one row per CDR3 protein. The sample gives more than 300,000 distinct CDR3 sequences, roughly 15% of which show up once; about 18% is in the top ten. In this sample, this clonotype turned up many times. Its specificity is unknown. Patients with ophthalmopathy all had a Clinical Activity Score of at least 3, a NOSPECS grade of at least 4 and duration under 3 months. Uncontrolled infection, other autoimmune disease, pregnancy or lactation barred patients from enrollment. Extraction of PBMCs used roughly 9.6 ml of fresh peripheral blood.

The source material was blood. The sequence came from a woman in her 30s with Graves' ophthalmopathy. This chain connects TRBV28 to TRBJ2-7; D call uncertain. This CDR3 reads CASRTRPFEQYF. CDR3 DNA sequence: TGTGCCAGCAGGACTCGACCCTTTGAGCAGTACTTC.